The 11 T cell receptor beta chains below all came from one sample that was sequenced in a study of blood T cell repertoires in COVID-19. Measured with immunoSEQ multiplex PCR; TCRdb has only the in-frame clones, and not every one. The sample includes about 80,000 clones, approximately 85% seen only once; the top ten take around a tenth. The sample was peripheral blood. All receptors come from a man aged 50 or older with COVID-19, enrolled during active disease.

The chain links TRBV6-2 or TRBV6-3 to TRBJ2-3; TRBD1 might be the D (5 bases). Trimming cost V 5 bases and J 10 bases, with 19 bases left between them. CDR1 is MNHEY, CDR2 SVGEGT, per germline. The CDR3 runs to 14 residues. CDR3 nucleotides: TGTGCCAGCAGTACCTACCCAGACAGAGGAGCGCAGTATTTT. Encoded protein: CASSTYPDRGAQYF.

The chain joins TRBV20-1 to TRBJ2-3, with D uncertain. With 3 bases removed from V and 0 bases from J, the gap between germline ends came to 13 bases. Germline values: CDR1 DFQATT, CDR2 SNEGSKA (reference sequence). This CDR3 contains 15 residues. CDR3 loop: CSASRFALSTDTQYF. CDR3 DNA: TGCAGTGCTAGTCGGTTTGCCCTTAGCACAGATACGCAGTATTTT.

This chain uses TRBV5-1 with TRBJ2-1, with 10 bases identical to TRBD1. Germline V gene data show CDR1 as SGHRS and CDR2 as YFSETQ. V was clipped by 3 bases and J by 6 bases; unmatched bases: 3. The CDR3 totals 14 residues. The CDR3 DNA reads TGCGCCAGCAGCTCGGGACAGGGGAGCAATGAGCAGTTCTTC. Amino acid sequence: CASSSGQGSNEQFF.

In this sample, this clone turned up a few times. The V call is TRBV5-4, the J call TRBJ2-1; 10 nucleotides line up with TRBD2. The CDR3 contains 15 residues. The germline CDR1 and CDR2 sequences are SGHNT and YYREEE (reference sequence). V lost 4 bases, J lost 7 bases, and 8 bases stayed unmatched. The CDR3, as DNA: TGTGCCAGCAGCCCGAGACTAGCGGGTATGAATGAGCAGTTCTTC. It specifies CASSPRLAGMNEQFF.

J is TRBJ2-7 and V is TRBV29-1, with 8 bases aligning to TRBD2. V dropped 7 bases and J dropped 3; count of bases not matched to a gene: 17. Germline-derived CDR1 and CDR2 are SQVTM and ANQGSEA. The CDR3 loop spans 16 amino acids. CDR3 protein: CSASQTRRAGVYEQYF. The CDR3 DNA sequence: TGCAGCGCATCCCAAACCCGAAGAGCGGGAGTCTACGAGCAGTACTTC.

The CDR3 is CASRGPGGRNSPLHF. The CDR3 nucleotides are TGTGCCAGCAGGGGCCCAGGGGGCCGGAATTCACCCCTCCACTTT. The chain uses TRBV2 and TRBJ1-6; 8 positions agree with TRBD1. The junction had 8 bases not matched to a gene; V was cut back by 6 bases and J by 7 bases. The germline V gene has CDR1 SNHLY and CDR2 FYNNEI. The CDR3 is 15 residues long.

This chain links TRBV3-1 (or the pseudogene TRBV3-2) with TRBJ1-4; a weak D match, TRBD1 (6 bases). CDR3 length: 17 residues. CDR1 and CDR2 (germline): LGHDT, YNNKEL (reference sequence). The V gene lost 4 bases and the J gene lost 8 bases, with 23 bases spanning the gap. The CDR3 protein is CASSPLSGGGRKEKLFF. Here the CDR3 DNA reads TGTGCCAGCAGCCCCCTTTCGGGGGGGGGCCGAAAGGAAAAACTGTTTTTT.

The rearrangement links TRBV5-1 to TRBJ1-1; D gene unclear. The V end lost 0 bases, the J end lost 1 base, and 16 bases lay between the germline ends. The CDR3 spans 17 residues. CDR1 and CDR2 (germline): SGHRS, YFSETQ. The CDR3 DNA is TGCGCCAGCAGCTTGGCTGGAGCCCTCGGCGGGAACACTGAAGCTTTCTTT. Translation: CASSLAGALGGNTEAFF.

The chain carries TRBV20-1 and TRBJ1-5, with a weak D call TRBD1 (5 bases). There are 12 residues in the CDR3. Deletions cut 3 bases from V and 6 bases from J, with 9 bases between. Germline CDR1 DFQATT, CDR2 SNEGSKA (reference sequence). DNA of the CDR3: TGCAGTGCTAGTCAAGGGGTTCAGCCCCAGCATTTT. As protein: CSASQGVQPQHF.

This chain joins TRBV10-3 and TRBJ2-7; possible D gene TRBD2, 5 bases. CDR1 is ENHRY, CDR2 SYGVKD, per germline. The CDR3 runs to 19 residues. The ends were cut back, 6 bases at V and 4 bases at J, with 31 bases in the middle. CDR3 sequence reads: CAISAPPRPRGDGGYEQYF. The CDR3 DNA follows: TGTGCCATCAGCGCCCCGCCCAGGCCACGGGGTGACGGAGGTTACGAGCAGTACTTC.

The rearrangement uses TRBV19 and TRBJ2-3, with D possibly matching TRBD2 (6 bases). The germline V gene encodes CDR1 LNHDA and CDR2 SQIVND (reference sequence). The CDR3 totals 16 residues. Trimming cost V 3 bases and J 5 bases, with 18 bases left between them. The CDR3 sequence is CASSISLAHRGDTQYF. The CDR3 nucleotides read TGTGCCAGTAGTATTTCCCTAGCGCATAGGGGAGATACGCAGTATTTT.